What follows are 6 T cell receptor beta chains derived from one specimen sequenced in a study of cytomegalovirus exposure and HLA in healthy donors. TCRdb keeps only in-frame clones here, not all; method: immunoSEQ multiplex PCR. The data hold about 120,000 clones, with around 89% observed a single time. What was sequenced was PBMCs. These receptors were obtained from a woman younger than 30 in good health and CMV-seropositive.

Of note for this clone: The junction departs from the called germline gene at one end, perhaps through a read error. The rearrangement joins TRBV5-1 to TRBJ2-7, with a possible D match to TRBD1 (6 bases). The length of the CDR3 is 15 residues. CDR1 is SGHRS and CDR2 is YFSETQ in the germline V gene. The CDR3 spells CASRLGQGLIDEQYF. As DNA, the CDR3 is TGCGCCAGCAGATTGGGGCAGGGGCTAATCGACGAGCAGTACTTC.

This sequence joins TRBV6-1 and TRBJ2-1, with TRBD1 matching 9 bases. Germline values: CDR1 MNHNS, CDR2 SASEGT. Unmatched junction bases numbered 8, after V lost 5 bases and J lost 9 bases. This CDR3 has 14 amino acids. The CDR3 is CASSLPGQGSEQFF. The DNA for the CDR3 is TGTGCCAGCAGTTTGCCGGGACAGGGTTCTGAGCAGTTCTTC.

This chain joins TRBV14 and TRBJ1-1, with 7 nucleotides matching TRBD1. Germline V CDR1 and CDR2: SGHDN, FVKESK. The CDR3 runs 15 residues. V was pared by 1 base and J by 6 bases, with 8 bases of the junction left unmatched. The CDR3 sequence: CASSQAPTGFAEAFF. In DNA form, the CDR3 reads TGTGCCAGCAGCCAAGCCCCGACAGGGTTCGCTGAAGCTTTCTTT.

The chain couples TRBV5-6 to TRBJ2-7; 7 positions agree with TRBD1. The CDR3 totals 12 residues. The J segment lost 6 bases and the V segment lost 4 bases, leaving 4 bases of the junction unmatched. Germline V gene data show CDR1 as SGHDT and CDR2 as YYEEEE. The CDR3 loop reads CASSRDRAEQYF. CDR3 sequence (DNA): TGTGCCAGCAGCCGAGACAGGGCCGAGCAGTACTTC.

V gene TRBV5-1 combines with J gene TRBJ1-2; D possibly corresponds to TRBD1 (6 bases). There are 15 residues in the CDR3. From germline, CDR1 is SGHRS and CDR2 YFSETQ. V was trimmed by 0 bases and J by 8 bases, leaving 17 bases between them. DNA of the CDR3: TGCGCCAGCAGCTTGGGGGACACCGATACGAGGGGCTACACCTTC. Translation: CASSLGDTDTRGYTF.

In regard to this clone: At one end the junction does not follow the germline gene, possibly because of a read error. The gene calls are TRBV27 and TRBJ2-7; TRBD2 might be the D (6 bases). The CDR3 length is 14 residues. Germline CDR1 and CDR2: MNHEY and SMNVEV (reference sequence). The CDR3 loop is CASSLSTGGYEQYF. In DNA form, the CDR3 reads TGTGCCAGCAGTCTATCGACTGGGGGGTACGAGCAGTACTTC.